Here is one T cell receptor (beta chain) with its context. Its antigen is unidentified. Using immunoSEQ multiplex PCR, the repertoire was profiled, and TCRdb retains in-frame clones only, with some absent. The sample has roughly 24,000 clones, roughly 80% seen once. ViraFEST expansion of antigen-specific CD4+ T cells with viral peptide pools preceded sequencing. CD4+ T cells were isolated after nine to ten days of culture. It was two doses of either the BNT162b2 or mRNA-1273 vaccine that participants received. This sample stems from a study of vaccination effects on CD4 cells after COVID-19. The V gene lost 7 bases and the J gene lost 10 bases, with 16 bases spanning the gap. The CDR3 runs 12 residues. CDR1 and CDR2 (germline): SNHLY, FYNNEI.

The receptor was isolated from a human donor who received a COVID-19 vaccine. This sequence joins TRBV2 and TRBJ1-1, with D unresolved. The input for sequencing was CD4+ T cells from PBMCs cultured with HCoV-NL63 spike peptides, taken after COVID-19 vaccination. The CDR3 protein is CASTREGVGAFF. CDR3 DNA sequence: TGTGCCAGCACTAGAGAGGGTGTTGGAGCTTTCTTT.